Listed here is a single T cell receptor beta chain. The source of the sample is a study of blood T cell repertoires in COVID-19. Background on the study: COVID-19 samples collected from the United States, Italy and Spain covered acute and convalescent phases. Nucleic acid was either cDNA or gDNA, and it came from T cells, B-cell-depleted T cells, or PBMCs.

Germline V gene lookup returns CDR1 SGHTS and CDR2 YDEGEE. The CDR3 length is 17 residues. Trimming removed 0 bases at V and 4 bases at J, with 17 bases between. Generated by immunoSEQ multiplex PCR, the TCRdb table keeps only in-frame clones and is missing some. The sample holds just over 90,000 clones, around four fifths seen once. This clonotype originated in a human donor in a cohort sampled during active COVID-19. Sequences were obtained from peripheral blood. The gene calls are TRBV5-8 and TRBJ1-5; tentative D call: TRBD1 (5 bases). CDR3 sequence: CASSLGGGGIVNQPQHF. CDR3 DNA: TGTGCCAGCAGCTTGGGGGGGGGAGGAATAGTGAATCAGCCCCAGCATTTT.